This is a list of T cell receptor beta chains from one sample in a study of OX40 agonist ivuxolimab in advanced cancers. Profiled with immunoSEQ multiplex PCR; TCRdb holds only in-frame clones, not every one. Of tens of thousands of clones listed, roughly 91% were seen once; the top ten hold 25% to 40%. Sequences were derived from CD4+ or CD8+ T cells sorted from blood, sampled in a trial of the OX40 agonist ivuxolimab. The receptors were sampled from an adult with an advanced solid tumor such as melanoma, head and neck, liver or kidney cancer. CDR3s leave out the opening cysteine and the closing phenylalanine or tryptophan.

j_call v_call cdr3_aa
TRBJ2-3 TRBV27 ASSLTSAGAKSTDTQY
TRBJ2-7 TRBV30 AWSVDRGYEQY
TRBJ2-1 TRBV9 ASTLSGPTDEQF
TRBJ2-3 TRBV7-8 ASSLVGGGRWADTQY
TRBJ2-2 TRBV2 ASSNTGELF
TRBJ2-2 TRBV19 ASTNGRGTGELF
TRBJ2-7 TRBV29-1 SVGKLRQGYYEQY
TRBJ2-7 TRBV19 ASSIARGDSYEQY
TRBJ2-6 TRBV4-1 ASSQVRPQSSGANVLT
TRBJ2-7 TRBV18 ASSPGTVVYEQY